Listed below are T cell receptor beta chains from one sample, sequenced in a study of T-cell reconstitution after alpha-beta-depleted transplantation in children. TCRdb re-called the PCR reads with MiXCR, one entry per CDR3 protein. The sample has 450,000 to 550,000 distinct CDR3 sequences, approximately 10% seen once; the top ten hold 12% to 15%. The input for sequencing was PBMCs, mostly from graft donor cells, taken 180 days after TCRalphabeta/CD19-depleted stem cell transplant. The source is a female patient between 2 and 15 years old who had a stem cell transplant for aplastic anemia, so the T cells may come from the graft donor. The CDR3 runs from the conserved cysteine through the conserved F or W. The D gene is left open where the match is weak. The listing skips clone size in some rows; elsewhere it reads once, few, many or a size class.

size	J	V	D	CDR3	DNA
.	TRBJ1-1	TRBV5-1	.	CASSLGRYVSAEAFF	TGCGCCAGCAGCTTGGGGAGGTATGTTTCGGCTGAAGCTTTCTTT
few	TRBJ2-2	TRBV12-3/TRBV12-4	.	CATQFAGELFF	TGTGCGACTCAGTTTGCCGGGGAGCTGTTTTTT
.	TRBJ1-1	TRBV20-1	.	CSARLPVMNTEAFF	TGCAGTGCTAGACTCCCTGTCATGAACACTGAAGCTTTCTTT
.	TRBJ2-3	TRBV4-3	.	CASSQGVARSSSDTQYF	TGCGCCAGCAGCCAAGGGGTGGCGCGCTCCTCGTCAGATACGCAGTATTTT
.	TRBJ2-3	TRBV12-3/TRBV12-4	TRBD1	CASIPFDRVTDTQYF	TGTGCCAGCATTCCTTTCGACAGGGTCACGGATACGCAGTATTTT
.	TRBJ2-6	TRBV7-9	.	CASSPDGYSGANVLTF	TGTGCCAGCAGCCCGGACGGTTACTCTGGGGCCAACGTCCTGACTTTC
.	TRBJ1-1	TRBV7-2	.	CASSLSWLRNTEAFF	TGTGCCAGCAGCTTATCTTGGCTCAGGAACACTGAAGCTTTCTTT
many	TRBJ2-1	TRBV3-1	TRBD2	CASSQRTSGYNEQFF	TGTGCCAGCAGCCAAAGGACTAGCGGGTACAATGAGCAGTTCTTC
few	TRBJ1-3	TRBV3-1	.	CASSQDWLEDTIYF	TGTGCCAGCAGCCAAGATTGGCTTGAGGACACCATATATTTT
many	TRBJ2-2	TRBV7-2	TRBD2	CASSFAGGRTGELFF	TGTGCCAGCAGCTTCGCGGGAGGGAGGACCGGGGAGCTGTTTTTT
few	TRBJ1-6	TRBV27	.	CASRTSGPTYNSPLHF	TGTGCCAGCAGAACCTCCGGACCAACCTATAATTCACCCCTCCACTTT
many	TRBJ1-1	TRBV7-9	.	CASSLLGGTEAFF	TGTGCCAGCAGCTTACTGGGAGGCACTGAAGCTTTCTTT
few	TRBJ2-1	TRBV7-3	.	CASSLTWNGRGGNEQFF	TGTGCCAGCAGCTTAACTTGGAACGGGAGAGGTGGGAATGAGCAGTTCTTC
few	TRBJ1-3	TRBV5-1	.	CASSLETGHSGNTIYF	TGCGCCAGCAGCTTGGAGACGGGACACTCTGGAAACACCATATATTTT
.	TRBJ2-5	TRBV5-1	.	CASSLGRGEETQYF	TGCGCCAGCAGCTTGGGCAGGGGGGAAGAGACCCAGTACTTC
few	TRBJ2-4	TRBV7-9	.	CASSLARDTKNIQYF	TGTGCCAGCAGCTTAGCCCGGGACACTAAAAACATTCAGTACTTC
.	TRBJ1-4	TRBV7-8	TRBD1	CASSSGGLATNEKLFF	TGTGCCAGCAGCTCAGGGGGGTTAGCAACTAATGAAAAACTGTTTTTT